These 21 T cell receptor beta chains were sequenced from one sample in a study of early stage breast cancer tumors. The table came from immunoSEQ multiplex PCR; TCRdb's copy has only in-frame clones and leaves some out. In the table there are nearly 25,000 clones, roughly 64% of which are singletons. The source material was breast tumor tissue. The receptors here all came from a person aged 55-75 years with breast cancer.

The genes are TRBV6-4 and TRBJ2-3; 16 bases line up with TRBD2. Unmatched junction bases numbered 12, after V lost 6 bases and J lost 6 bases. The CDR3 runs to 18 residues. Germline V gives CDR1 MRHNA, CDR2 SNTAGT. The CDR3: CASSASGTSGRAMDTQYF. The CDR3 DNA reads TGTGCCAGCAGCGCGAGTGGGACTAGCGGGAGGGCCATGGATACGCAGTATTTT.

This chain uses TRBV13 with TRBJ2-1, with 12 bases lining up with TRBD1. V lost 6 bases, J lost 8 bases, and 5 bases stayed unmatched. CDR3 length: 14 amino acids. The V gene's germline CDR1 is PRHDT and CDR2 FYEKMQ (reference sequence). CDR3 sequence reads: CASRLGQGADEQFF. CDR3 nucleotide sequence: TGTGCCAGCAGGTTGGGACAGGGGGCTGATGAGCAGTTCTTC.

This chain joins TRBV15 and TRBJ1-2; D unclear. Trimming removed 1 base at V and 3 bases at J, with 15 bases between. The CDR3 consists of 16 residues. Germline values: CDR1 LNHNV, CDR2 YYDKDF (reference sequence). Here the CDR3 reads CATSRVRMGSDYGYTF. CDR3 coding DNA: TGTGCCACCAGCAGAGTCAGGATGGGTTCTGACTATGGCTACACCTTC.

V is TRBV7-9 and J is TRBJ2-1; 7 bases are shared with TRBD2. This CDR3 comprises 12 residues. Germline V gene sequence: CDR1 SEHNR, CDR2 FQNEAQ (reference sequence). V was clipped by 11 bases and J by 9 bases; unmatched bases: 10. The chain's CDR3 is CASQRGAGEQFF. Here the CDR3 DNA reads TGTGCCTCTCAGCGGGGAGCGGGTGAGCAGTTCTTC.

This clone is deemed medium-sized. This chain connects TRBV27 to TRBJ2-7; 9 nucleotides match TRBD2. V was pared by 7 bases and J by 5 bases, with 9 bases of the junction left unmatched. This CDR3 is 14 amino acids long. Germline lookup yields CDR1 MNHEY and CDR2 SMNVEV (reference sequence). The CDR3 here is CASTASGTQDEQYF. Here the CDR3 DNA reads TGTGCCAGCACGGCTAGCGGGACACAGGACGAGCAGTACTTC.

The chain is built from TRBV29-1 and TRBJ2-7; TRBD1 might be the D (5 bases). Trimming shortened V by 5 bases and J by 2 bases, and 13 bases separated the two germline ends. CDR1 is SQVTM, CDR2 ANQGSEA, per germline. The CDR3 extends over 13 amino acids. The CDR3 DNA sequence: TGCAGCGTTCACCAGGGCCCTCCCTACGAGCAGTACTTC. Its translation: CSVHQGPPYEQYF.

This clone is labeled as medium-sized. The chain uses TRBV28 and TRBJ2-6; D unclear. With 7 bases removed from V and 0 bases from J, the gap between germline ends came to 10 bases. The CDR3 covers 15 residues. Germline loops: CDR1 MDHEN, CDR2 SYDVKM. CDR3 sequence: CASMAGVSGANVLTF. The CDR3 bases are TGTGCCAGCATGGCCGGAGTCTCTGGGGCCAACGTCCTGACTTTC.

This sequence joins TRBV10-3 and TRBJ2-3; 12 nucleotides agree with TRBD2. The germline V gene has CDR1 ENHRY and CDR2 SYGVKD. CDR3 length: 15 amino acids. J was trimmed by 0 bases and V by 10 bases; bases with no gene match: 5. The CDR3 sequence is CATSGRVSSTDTQYF. The CDR3, as DNA: TGTGCCACTAGCGGGAGGGTATCTAGCACAGATACGCAGTATTTT.

V gene TRBV29-1 combines with J gene TRBJ1-1, with D possibly matching TRBD1 (6 bases). Trimming left V 6 bases short and J 3 bases short, with 14 bases between. This CDR3 contains 13 residues. Per the germline V gene, CDR1 is SQVTM and CDR2 is ANQGSEA. CDR3 in DNA: TGCAGCGTAAACAGGGAGTTATACACTGAAGCTTTCTTT. It specifies CSVNRELYTEAFF.

By frequency in the sample, this clone is medium-sized. The genes are TRBV28 and TRBJ1-1, with a weak D call TRBD1 (5 bases). The CDR3 is 14 residues long. CDR1 and CDR2 (germline): MDHEN, SYDVKM. The V end was cut by 5 bases, the J end by 4 bases, with 14 bases between. CDR3 sequence: CASSAGGVATEAFF. CDR3 coding DNA: TGTGCCAGCAGTGCTGGGGGGGTCGCCACTGAAGCTTTCTTT.

This clone showed up just a few times. The chain has TRBV5-4 and TRBJ2-1; 8 bases match TRBD1. The CDR3 extends over 15 amino acids. V trimming: 4 bases; J trimming: 3 bases; junction bases outside the gene matches: 6. Germline V gives CDR1 SGHNT, CDR2 YYREEE (reference sequence). CDR3 DNA: TGTGCCAGCAGCCCAGGGGGCTCATTCTACAATGAGCAGTTCTTC. It translates to CASSPGGSFYNEQFF.

CDR3 sequence: CAISAAGGYGYTF. CDR3 nucleotide sequence: TGTGCCATCAGTGCGGCTGGCGGCTATGGCTACACCTTC. The rearrangement links TRBV10-3 to TRBJ1-2; no clear D gene. V lost 4 bases, J lost 4 bases, and 10 bases lay in between. The germline V gene has CDR1 ENHRY and CDR2 SYGVKD. The CDR3 spans 13 residues.

The chain links TRBV10-3 to TRBJ2-2; 10 nucleotides match TRBD2. CDR3 length equals 16 residues. The ends lost 6 bases at V and 1 base at J; junction bases unmatched: 5. Germline lookup yields CDR1 ENHRY and CDR2 SYGVKD. CDR3 protein: CAIRPGLAVNTGELFF. As DNA, the CDR3 is TGTGCCATCAGACCCGGACTAGCGGTGAACACCGGGGAGCTGTTTTTT.

This clone has only a few counts. V gene TRBV6-5 combines with J gene TRBJ2-2, with 9 bases aligning to TRBD1. This CDR3 region has 15 residues. Germline lookup yields CDR1 MNHEY and CDR2 SVGAGI. The V segment lost 6 bases and the J segment 6 bases; nucleotides outside the gene matches: 8. CDR3: CASRTTGGAAGELFF. The CDR3 DNA is TGTGCCAGCAGAACCACAGGGGGCGCAGCCGGGGAGCTGTTTTTT.

This chain joins TRBV7-8 and TRBJ2-7, with D possibly being TRBD2 (7 bases). This CDR3 is built from 11 residues. Trimming left V 8 bases short and J 4 bases short, with 9 bases between. The germline V gene has CDR1 SGHVS and CDR2 FQNEAQ. CDR3 loop: CASGGAYEQYF. In DNA, the CDR3 is TGTGCCAGCGGGGGGGCGTACGAGCAGTACTTC.

Ten or more counts support this clone. The V call is TRBV11-2, the J call TRBJ2-7; 10 bases are a match to TRBD1. This CDR3 spans 14 amino acids. Germline loops: CDR1 SGHAT, CDR2 FQNNGV. V was clipped by 5 bases and J by 4 bases; unmatched bases: 5. Here the CDR3 reads CASSRRTGGYEQYF. In DNA form, the CDR3 reads TGTGCCAGCAGCCGTCGGACAGGGGGGTACGAGCAGTACTTC. Combining the CDR3 with reference TRBV11-2 and TRBJ2-7 gives the whole variable domain EAGVAQSPRYKIIEKRQSVAFWCNPISGHATLYWYQQILGQGPKLLIQFQNNGVVDDSQLPKDRFSAERLKGVDSTLKIQPAKLEDSAVYLCASSRRTGGYEQYFGPGTRLTVT.

In its sample, this clone ranks as large. The chain combines TRBV9 with TRBJ2-7; 9 positions agree with TRBD1. Germline V gene sequence: CDR1 SGDLS, CDR2 YYNGEE. The CDR3 sequence is 14 residues long. V dropped 2 bases and J dropped 7; count of bases not matched to a gene: 7. CDR3 DNA sequence: TGTGCCAGCAGCGTGGCGGGACAGGGATGGGAGCAGTACTTC. As protein: CASSVAGQGWEQYF.

This chain joins TRBV5-4 and TRBJ2-4; 8 bases match TRBD1. The CDR3 is 15 amino acids. CDR1 SGHNT and CDR2 YYREEE come from the germline V gene (reference sequence). The ends lost 6 bases at V and 1 base at J; junction bases unmatched: 6. The CDR3: CASNRQGSAKNIQYF. The CDR3 nucleotides are TGTGCCAGCAACAGACAGGGGAGCGCCAAAAACATTCAGTACTTC.

This clone has more than one count but fewer than ten. The chain has TRBV19 and TRBJ1-2, with D hard to call. The CDR3 is 11 residues long. The germline V and J ends were trimmed by 10 bases and 3 bases, with 9 bases remaining between them. Looked up from germline, CDR1 is LNHDA and CDR2 is SQIVND (reference sequence). CDR3: CATLRDYGYTF. Written as DNA, the CDR3 is TGTGCCACCCTACGGGACTATGGCTACACCTTC.

The rearrangement links TRBV4-2 to TRBJ1-1; tentatively, D is TRBD1 (6 bases). The V and J ends lost 0 bases and 11 bases respectively, with 13 bases between them. The CDR3 runs 13 residues. The germline CDR1 and CDR2 sequences are LGHNA and YNFKEQ. CDR3 DNA: TGTGCCAGCAGCCAAGAGAGGGGGAACTCGGCTTTCTTT. This codes for CASSQERGNSAFF.

This sequence joins TRBV6-5 and TRBJ1-1, with TRBD1 matching 10 bases. The CDR3 extends over 13 amino acids. With V trimmed by 6 bases and J by 11 bases, 9 bases remained unmatched. Germline loops: CDR1 MNHEY, CDR2 SVGAGI. The CDR3 DNA sequence: TGTGCCAGCAGGCCGCCGGGACAGGGGAACGCTTTCTTT. This encodes CASRPPGQGNAFF.